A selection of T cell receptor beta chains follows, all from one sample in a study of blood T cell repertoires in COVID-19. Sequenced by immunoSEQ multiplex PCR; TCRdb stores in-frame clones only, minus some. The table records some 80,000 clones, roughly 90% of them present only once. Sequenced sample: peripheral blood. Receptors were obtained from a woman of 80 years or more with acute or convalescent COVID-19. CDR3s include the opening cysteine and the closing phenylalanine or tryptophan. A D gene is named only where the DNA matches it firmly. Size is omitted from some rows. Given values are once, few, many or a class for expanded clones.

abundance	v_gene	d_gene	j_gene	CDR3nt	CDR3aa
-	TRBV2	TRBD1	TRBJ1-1	TGTGCCAGCAGTGGGGGACAGGCTGGCACTGAAGCTTTCTTT	CASSGGQAGTEAFF
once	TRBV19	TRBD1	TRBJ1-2	TGTGCCAGTAGTATCTCGACAGGGCGGGGTAACTATGGCTACACCTTC	CASSISTGRGNYGYTF
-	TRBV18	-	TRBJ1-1	TGTGCCAGCTCACCGTCTGTGGGGGGCACTGAAGCTTTCTTT	CASSPSVGGTEAFF
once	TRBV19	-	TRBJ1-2	TGTGCCAGTAGTATAGATGCCACTACAGGGATTTTGCGAGGCTACACCTTC	CASSIDATTGILRGYTF
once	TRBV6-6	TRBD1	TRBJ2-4	TGTGCCAGCAGTTTCGGACAGGGGCTAGCCAAAAACATTCAGTACTTC	CASSFGQGLAKNIQYF
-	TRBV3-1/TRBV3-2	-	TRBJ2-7	TGTGCCAGCAGCCAAGGGGGGGACAGAGTTTACGAGCAGTACTTC	CASSQGGDRVYEQYF
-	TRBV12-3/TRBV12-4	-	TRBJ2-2	TGTGCCAGCAGCAAGGACTTTACCGGGGAGCTGTTTTTT	CASSKDFTGELFF
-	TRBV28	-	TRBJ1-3	TGTGCCAGCAGTTTGACAGTTCCTGGAAACACCATATATTTT	CASSLTVPGNTIYF
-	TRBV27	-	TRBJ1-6	TGTGCCAGCTCCCCCACGGGAGGCCGCTCCTATAATTCACCCCTCCACTTT	CASSPTGGRSYNSPLHF
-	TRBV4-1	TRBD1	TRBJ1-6	TGCGCCAGCAGCCAAGAGACCAGGGGGCATTCACCCCTCCACTTT	CASSQETRGHSPLHF
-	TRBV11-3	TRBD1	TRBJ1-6	TGTGCCAGCAGCCGACAGGGGTCGGATTCACCCCTCCACTTT	CASSRQGSDSPLHF
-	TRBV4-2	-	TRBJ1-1	TGTGCCAGCAGCCAAGGCCCCAGAATGAACACTGAAGCTTTCTTT	CASSQGPRMNTEAFF
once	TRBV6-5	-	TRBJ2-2	TGTGCCAGCGCTGTACACGCTAACACCGGGGAGCTGTTTTTT	CASAVHANTGELFF
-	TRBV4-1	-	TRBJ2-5	TGCGCCAGCAGCCAAGATTTCGGGGGAGATAAGGAGACCCAGTACTTC	CASSQDFGGDKETQYF
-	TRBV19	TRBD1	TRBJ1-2	TGTGCCAGTAGCAACAGGGGAGGCGTCTATGGCTACACCTTC	CASSNRGGVYGYTF
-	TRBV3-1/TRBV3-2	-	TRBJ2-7	TGTGCCAGCAGCCAAAGCGGCTCCTACGAGCAGTACTTC	CASSQSGSYEQYF
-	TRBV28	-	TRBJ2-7	TGTGCCAGCAGTTCCGCGGGACGCATCTCCTACGAGCAGTACTTC	CASSSAGRISYEQYF
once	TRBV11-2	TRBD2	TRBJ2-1	TGTGCCAGCAGCTTAGGCCTACGGGGAGGGGTGGATGAGCAGTTCTTC	CASSLGLRGGVDEQFF
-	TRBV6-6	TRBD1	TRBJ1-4	TGTGCCAGCAGTTACTCTGGACAGGGAAACGAAAAACTGTTTTTT	CASSYSGQGNEKLFF
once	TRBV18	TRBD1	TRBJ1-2	TGTGCCAGCTCACCTCTACCGGACAGGGTCTATGGCTACACCTTC	CASSPLPDRVYGYTF
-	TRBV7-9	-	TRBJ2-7	TGTGCCAGCAGCTTTAGAGGCCTGGGTTCCGAGCAGTACTTC	CASSFRGLGSEQYF
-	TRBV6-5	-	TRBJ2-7	TGTGCCAGCAGAGTTAATCAAGGGGCCGGATACGAGCAGTACTTC	CASRVNQGAGYEQYF
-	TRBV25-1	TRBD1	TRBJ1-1	TGTGCCAGCACGGGACAGGGGAACACTGAAGCTTTCTTT	CASTGQGNTEAFF
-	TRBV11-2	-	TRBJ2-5	TGTGCCAGCAGCTCCCGTCCCGCAAGCGGAGTAGAGCAAGAGACCCAGTACTTC	CASSSRPASGVEQETQYF
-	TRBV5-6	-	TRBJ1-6	TGTGCCAGCAGCTTGGGGTGGAGTTATAGCTCCTATAATTCACCCCTCCACTTT	CASSLGWSYSSYNSPLHF
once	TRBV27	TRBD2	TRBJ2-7	TGTGCCAGCAGTTTAGTTAGCGGGAGCTCCTACGAGCAGTACTTC	CASSLVSGSSYEQYF
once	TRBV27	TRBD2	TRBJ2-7	TGTGCCAGCAGAAGGGGAGGGAGGAGTGAGCAGTACTTC	CASRRGGRSEQYF
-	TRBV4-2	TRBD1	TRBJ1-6	TGTGCCAGCAGGTCAGGACAGGCAGGAAATAATTCACCCCTCCACTTT	CASRSGQAGNNSPLHF
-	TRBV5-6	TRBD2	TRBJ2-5	TGTGCCAGCAGCTTGGCCCCAGCGGGGGGGCGCGAGACCCAGTACTTC	CASSLAPAGGRETQYF
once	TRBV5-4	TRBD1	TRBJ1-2	TGTGCCAGCAGCTTGGCCGCGGACAGGGCATTTCGGGGCTACACCTTC	CASSLAADRAFRGYTF
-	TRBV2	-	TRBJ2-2	TGTGCCAGCAGTGAAATCCTAGCGAGGGACGGGGAGCTGTTTTTT	CASSEILARDGELFF
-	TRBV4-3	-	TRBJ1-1	TGCGCCAGCAGCCAAGATGGAGCCTCGGGGGCTGAAGCTTTCTTT	CASSQDGASGAEAFF
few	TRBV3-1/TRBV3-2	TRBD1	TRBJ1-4	TGTGCCAGCAGCCAAGGGGACAGTCGTTCATCGGGACTGTTTTTT	CASSQGDSRSSGLFF
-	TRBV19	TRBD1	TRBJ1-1	TGTGCCAGTAGTCCTTACGGGACAGGGAGGGCCACTGAAGCTTTCTTT	CASSPYGTGRATEAFF
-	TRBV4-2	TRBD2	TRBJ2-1	TGTGCCAGCAGCCAAGTTTCGGGACTACCGTTCTTC	CASSQVSGLPFF
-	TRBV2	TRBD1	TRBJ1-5	TGTGCCAGCAGTTTTGACAGGGGGGAGCCCCAGCATTTT	CASSFDRGEPQHF
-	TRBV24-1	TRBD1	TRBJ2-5	TGTGCCACCAGTGACCCGGACAGGGCCCAAGAGACCCAGTACTTC	CATSDPDRAQETQYF
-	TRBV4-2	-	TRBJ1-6	TGTGCCAGCAGACCGGAGAGCTCCTATAATTCACCCCTCCACTTT	CASRPESSYNSPLHF
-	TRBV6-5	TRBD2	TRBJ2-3	TGTGCCAGCAGTTACTTCGGCGGGAGGGACACAGATACGCAGTATTTT	CASSYFGGRDTDTQYF
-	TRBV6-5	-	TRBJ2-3	TGTGCCACCAACAGGGTTAGGGGCACAGATACGCAGTATTTT	CATNRVRGTDTQYF
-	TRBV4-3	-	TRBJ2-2	TGCGCCAGCAGCCAAGAGTTACAGGGTAACACCGGGGAGCTGTTTTTT	CASSQELQGNTGELFF
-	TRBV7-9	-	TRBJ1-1	TGTGCCAGCAGCCCTAGGCCGGGGAACACTGAAGCTTTCTTT	CASSPRPGNTEAFF
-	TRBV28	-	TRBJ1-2	TGTGCCAGCAGAGACCCAGGAGGTCCCTATGGCTACACCTTC	CASRDPGGPYGYTF
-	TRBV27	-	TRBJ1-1	TGTGCCAGCAGTTTATCCCGGGGAGGGTACACTGAAGCTTTCTTT	CASSLSRGGYTEAFF
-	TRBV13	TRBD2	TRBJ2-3	TGTGCCAGCAGCCCATCTCCTCTAGCGGCAGATACGCAGTATTTT	CASSPSPLAADTQYF
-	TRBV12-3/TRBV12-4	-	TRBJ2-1	TGTGCCAGCAGTCATTACAATGAGCAGTTCTTC	CASSHYNEQFF
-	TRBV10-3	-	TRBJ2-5	TGTGCCATCAGCGAACAGGGTACGACCCAGTACTTC	CAISEQGTTQYF
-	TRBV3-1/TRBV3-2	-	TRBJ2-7	TGTGCCAGCAGCCCCAGCCTCGGACTCGAGCAGTACTTC	CASSPSLGLEQYF
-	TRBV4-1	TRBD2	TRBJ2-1	TGCGCCAGCAGCCAAGACCCCTTTGGGACTAGCGGGAGGTACAATGAGCAGTTCTTC	CASSQDPFGTSGRYNEQFF
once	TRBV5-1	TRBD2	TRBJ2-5	TGCGCCAGCAGCTTGTTTCGAGCGGGAGGGCCTCAAGAGACCCAGTACTTC	CASSLFRAGGPQETQYF
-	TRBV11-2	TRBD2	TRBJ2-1	TGTGCCAGCAGTTCCGGGACTAGCGGGAGCGACAATGAGCAGTTCTTC	CASSSGTSGSDNEQFF
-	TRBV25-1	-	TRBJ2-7	TGTGCCAGCAGTGCCGGGACACCCAGTTCCTACGAGCAGTACTTC	CASSAGTPSSYEQYF
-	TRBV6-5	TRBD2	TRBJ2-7	TGTGCCAGCAGTAGGACTAGCGGGGATTCCTACGAGCAGTACTTC	CASSRTSGDSYEQYF